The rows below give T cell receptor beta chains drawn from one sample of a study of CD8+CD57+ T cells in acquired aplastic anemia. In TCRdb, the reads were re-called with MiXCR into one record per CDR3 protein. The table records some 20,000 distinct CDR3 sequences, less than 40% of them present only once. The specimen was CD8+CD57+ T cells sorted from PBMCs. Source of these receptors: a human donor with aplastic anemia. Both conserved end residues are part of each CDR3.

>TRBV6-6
CASSYSKDRGGYGYTF
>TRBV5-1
CASSDLQGSTPYGTEAFF
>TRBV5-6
CASSLGAQISGNEQFF
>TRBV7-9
CASSFRDREAF
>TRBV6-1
CASSEWAGGTDTQYF
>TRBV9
CASSSSSGTGVTDTQYF
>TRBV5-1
CASSPWTGNTEAFF
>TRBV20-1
CSARDPPVSGQPQHF
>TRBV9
CASSENVAVGQETQYF
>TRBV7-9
CASSSSGQETQYF
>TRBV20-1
CSARDPGTGEVQPQHF
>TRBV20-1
CSASGLRLGELFF
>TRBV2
CASSDFGPTDTQYF
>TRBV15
CATSRDRGLNEKLFF
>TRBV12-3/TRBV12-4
CASSWGGPTREQYF